This T cell receptor (beta chain) was profiled in a study of vaccination and CD4 T cells after COVID-19. Looking at the study overall: Nasal swab PCR showed SARS-CoV-2 in convalescent patients, under 10 with mild and one with severe disease. Vaccination of participants consisted of two doses of either BNT162b2 or mRNA-1273 vaccine. The post-vaccine samples came a median roughly 72 days after dose two (range 14 to 241). The study, taken as a whole, reports: Researchers report that a median approximately 85% of reactive clones in convalescent patients surfaced only post-vaccination.

TCRdb fed the PCR reads into MiXCR, producing one record per CDR3 protein. In the table there are 20,000 to 25,000 distinct CDR3 sequences, roughly 61% of which are singletons. Turning to this clonotype: Antigen: not known.

This CDR3 is built from 13 residues. Trimming removed 6 bases at V and 1 base at J, with 9 bases between. CDR1 is MDHEN, CDR2 SYDVKM, per germline. The receptor comes from a human donor who had recovered from COVID-19. This sample comprised CD4+ T cells from blood, obtained before SARS-CoV-2 vaccination. The chain combines TRBV28 with TRBJ1-1; D is perhaps TRBD1 (5 bases). In DNA, the CDR3 is TGTGCCAGCAGGAAAGACAGGAACACTGAAGCTTTCTTT. Its protein product is CASRKDRNTEAFF.